This TCR beta chain derives from a study of control samples from healthy donors and cancer patients. The table lists this clone with a few counts. Clones were read by immunoSEQ multiplex PCR, and TCRdb kept only the in-frame ones, dropping some. There are approximately 220,000 clones in the sample; around 94% occur only once, and about 1.6% lies in the top ten. The CDR3 sequence is 16 residues long. V lost 2 bases to trimming and J lost 4 bases, with 12 bases between them. Germline V gene lookup returns CDR1 ENHRY and CDR2 SYGVKD. The receptor was isolated from a man in his fifties in good health. The specimen was blood. The chain is built from TRBV10-3 and TRBJ2-6, with D perhaps matching TRBD1 or TRBD2 (6 bases each). For the CDR3, the DNA is TGTGCCATCAGTGAGCACGGGGGCCAAGGGGCCAACGTCCTGACTTTC. Protein product: CAISEHGGQGANVLTF.